The sequence of this T cell receptor (beta chain) was determined in a study of T-cell reconstitution after alpha-beta-depleted transplantation in children (dated by TCRdb to between 2015 and 2016). A note on the overall study: Using TCR repertoire profiling, the study followed T-cell immune reconstitution in a quantitative way in children after TCRalphabeta/CD19-depleted allogeneic hematopoietic cell transplantation. Overall study outcomes, separate from this receptor: Apparently early alphabetaT-cell count recovery about two months after transplant reportedly relied on only several hundred rapidly expanded clones derived from non-depleted graft cells. The high TCRbeta diversity at day 60 in some patients was ascribed to recipient T cells and intrathymic progenitors that had survived conditioning. Hyperexpanded clone frequencies declined over subsequent months; after one year, T-cell counts and TCRbeta diversity were mostly attributed to newly produced T cells.

This clonotype was observed at least ten times. Its antigen is not yet known. Base quality data are lacking; no much larger clone is found one base away. The library relied on PCR. For sequencing, an Illumina HiSeq 2500 was employed. To normalize quantification of the TCRbeta repertoire, the TCR libraries were built with molecular barcoding that relied on unique molecular identifiers. TCRdb cleaned the public reads at Q25 with fastp, built clones with MiXCR and kept in-frame beta chains. Under each unique CDR3 protein, matching rows form one entry showing the most common genes and DNA. The sample data list hundreds of thousands of distinct CDR3 sequences, and approximately 24% of these were observed just once. About 5% of the sample goes to the ten largest clones. Trimming removed 5 bases from V and 0 bases from J; the gene matches leave 10 bases unexplained. The CDR3 measures 19 amino acids from cysteine to phenylalanine. Left in the record is the CDR3 DNA by itself, 57 bases read in frame from the first base. For CDR1 and CDR2, the germline V gene lists MDHEN and SYDVKM.

What the treatment or condition label conveys for this sample: allogeneic hematopoietic cell transplantation with graft depleted of TCRalphabeta T cells and CD19 B cells. The transplant recipients were children given TCRalphabeta/CD19-depleted allogeneic hematopoietic cell grafts. The sequence was obtained from a female patient between 2 and 15 years old who had a stem cell transplant for congenital amegakaryocytic thrombocytopenia, so the T cells may come from the graft donor. Recombination linked TRBV28 to TRBJ2-1; 13 central nucleotides agree with TRBD2. Sequenced material: PBMCs, mostly from graft donor cells, taken 360 days after TCRalphabeta/CD19-depleted stem cell transplant. The nucleotides are TGTGCCAGCAGTCCGGGACTAGCGGGATCCGTCCGCTCCTACAATGAGCAGTTCTTC. This is translated as CASSPGLAGSVRSYNEQFF.